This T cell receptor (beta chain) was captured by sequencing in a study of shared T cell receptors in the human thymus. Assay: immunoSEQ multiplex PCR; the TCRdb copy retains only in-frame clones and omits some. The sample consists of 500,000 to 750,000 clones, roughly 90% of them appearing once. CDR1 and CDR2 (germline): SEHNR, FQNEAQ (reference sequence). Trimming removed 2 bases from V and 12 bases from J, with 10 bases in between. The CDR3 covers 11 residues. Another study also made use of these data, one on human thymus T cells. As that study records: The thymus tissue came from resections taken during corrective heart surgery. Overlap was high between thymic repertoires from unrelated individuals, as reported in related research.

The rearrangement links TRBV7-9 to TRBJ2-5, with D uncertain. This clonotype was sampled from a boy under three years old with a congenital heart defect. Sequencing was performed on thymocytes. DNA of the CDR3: TGTGCCAGCAGCTTAATCGGCGGCAAGTACTTC. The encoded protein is CASSLIGGKYF.